This entry lists 32 T cell receptor beta chains sequenced from one sample in a study of T cells in Graves' hyperthyroidism and ophthalmopathy. TCR beta CDR3 region amplification was performed from RNA transcripts. During a first-round RT-PCR of the TCR CDR3, the HTBI primer set was used. TCRdb re-called the multiplex PCR reads through MiXCR, storing one row per CDR3 protein. The sample yields hundreds of thousands of distinct CDR3 sequences, 35% to 45% seen once. Sequenced: blood. The origin of the receptors is a man aged 18 to 30 with Graves' hyperthyroidism.

Concerning this clonotype: Given the absence of the conserved phenylalanine or tryptophan at the CDR3 end, a read error is likely. The chain uses TRBV7-9 and TRBJ1-5, with TRBD1 matching 10 bases. The V and J ends lost 5 bases and 5 bases, in that order; junction bases with no gene match: 3. CDR3 length: 14 residues. Germline values: CDR1 SEHNR, CDR2 FQNEAQ (reference sequence). CDR3 nucleotide sequence: TGTGCCAGCAGCCAAGGACAGGGGGATCAGCCCCAGCATCTT. This sequence encodes CASSQGQGDQPQHL.

On this clonotype itself: Just one base apart from a much larger clone, this may be a read error. The CDR3 DNA is TGCAGTACTAGACGGGTAGGGCTAGCGGCCCAGTACTTC. Protein: CSTRRVGLAAQYF. The chain carries TRBV20-1 and TRBJ2-5, with 7 bases matching TRBD2. Germline V gene lookup returns CDR1 DFQATT and CDR2 SNEGSKA (reference sequence). The CDR3 runs 13 residues.

This chain uses TRBV4-3 with TRBJ2-7; D not certain. CDR1 LGHNA and CDR2 YSLEER come from the germline V gene. The germline V and J ends were trimmed by 1 base and 2 bases, with 12 bases remaining between them. The CDR3 consists of 15 residues. The CDR3 here is CASSQAPDGTYEQYF. CDR3 coding DNA: TGCGCCAGCAGCCAAGCCCCGGACGGAACCTACGAGCAGTACTTC.

J is TRBJ1-1 and V is TRBV29-1, with a weak D call TRBD1 (5 bases). In germline, CDR1 is SQVTM, CDR2 ANQGSEA. V lost 6 bases and J lost 7, with 9 bases in between. The CDR3 spans 10 residues. CDR3 in amino acids: CSVSRVEAFF. The CDR3 DNA follows: TGCAGCGTGTCCAGGGTTGAAGCTTTCTTT.

This clonotype was seen more than once but under ten times. This chain joins TRBV20-1 and TRBJ1-1, with D perhaps TRBD1 (5 bases). There are 12 residues in the CDR3. Germline CDR1 reads DFQATT; CDR2 reads SNEGSKA (reference sequence). Deletions cut 3 bases from V and 5 bases from J, with 10 bases between. CDR3 loop: CSARVGVTEAFF. The CDR3 DNA reads as TGCAGTGCTAGGGTAGGGGTAACTGAAGCTTTCTTT.

V usage is TRBV2 and J usage is TRBJ2-6; a possible D gene is TRBD1 (5 bases). Germline CDR1 and CDR2: SNHLY and FYNNEI. Trimming shortened V by 0 bases and J by 4 bases, and 13 bases separated the two germline ends. The CDR3 consists of 17 residues. The CDR3 DNA reads TGTGCCAGCAGTGAAGCGCTGTGGGGCGCCGGGGCCAACGTCCTGACTTTC. Translation gives CASSEALWGAGANVLTF.

The chain combines TRBV7-2 with TRBJ2-2; TRBD1 matches 8 bases. CDR3 length equals 16 residues. Germline loops: CDR1 SGHTA, CDR2 FQGNSA. V dropped 4 bases and J dropped 5; count of bases not matched to a gene: 9. CDR3 nucleotide sequence: TGTGCCAGCAGCTCCCAGGGACAGGTGGCTACCGGGGAGCTGTTTTTT. It codes for CASSSQGQVATGELFF.

With regard to this clonotype: It may be a read error: a sequence one base away is much more abundant. The chain employs TRBV7-9 and TRBJ1-4; a weak D match, TRBD1 (5 bases). CDR3 length equals 13 residues. V was shortened by 8 bases and J by 8 bases, with 15 bases between the two germline ends. Germline V gives CDR1 SEHNR, CDR2 FQNEAQ (reference sequence). CDR3 loop: CASGPQVREKLFF. The CDR3 bases are TGTGCCAGCGGCCCACAGGTTCGGGAAAAACTGTTTTTT.

In this sample, this clonotype turned up many times. This rearrangement joins TRBV2 to TRBJ1-1; D unresolved. Germline values: CDR1 SNHLY, CDR2 FYNNEI. Between the trimmed V and J ends, which lost 2 bases and 0 bases, there was a span of 7 bases. The CDR3 has 14 amino acids. The CDR3 is CASSELEMNTEAFF. In nucleotides, the CDR3 is TGTGCCAGCAGTGAACTGGAGATGAACACTGAAGCTTTCTTT.

This chain links TRBV7-9 with TRBJ2-5, with TRBD1 identical over 7 bases. The CDR3 length is 16 residues. The ends lost 5 bases at V and 2 bases at J; junction bases unmatched: 11. Looked up from germline, CDR1 is SEHNR and CDR2 is FQNEAQ (reference sequence). In DNA, the CDR3 is TGTGCCAGCAGCCTTAGGAGTAGACAGGGTCAAGAGACCCAGTACTTC. Translation gives CASSLRSRQGQETQYF. Full variable domain (remainder filled in from reference TRBV7-9 and TRBJ2-5): DTGVSQNPRHKITKRGQNVTFRCDPISEHNRLYWYRQTLGQGPEFLTYFQNEAQLEKSRLLSDRFSAERPKGSFSTLEIQRTEQGDSAMYLCASSLRSRQGQETQYFGPGTRLLVL.

The V gene is TRBV10-3, the J gene TRBJ2-7; no firm D call. This CDR3 is built from 14 residues. The ends were cut back, 2 bases at V and 8 bases at J, with 16 bases in the middle. Germline V gene lookup returns CDR1 ENHRY and CDR2 SYGVKD. The CDR3 bases are TGTGCCATCAGTGAGGTGAGCAATCAGCCCCAGCAGTACTTC. This codes for CAISEVSNQPQQYF.

This clonotype appeared a few times. The J gene is TRBJ1-5, the V gene TRBV7-2, with D unclear. CDR1 is SGHTA, CDR2 FQGNSA, per germline. The V end lost 5 bases, the J end lost 4 bases, and 18 bases lay between the germline ends. There are 16 residues in the CDR3. This chain's CDR3 is CASSPLGRPANQPQHF. The CDR3 region has the DNA TGTGCCAGCAGCCCACTGGGGAGGCCCGCAAATCAGCCCCAGCATTTT.

This clonotype has ten or more counts. The genes are TRBV7-2 and TRBJ2-5, with 11 bases fitting TRBD2. This CDR3 contains 16 residues. Per the germline V gene, CDR1 is SGHTA and CDR2 is FQGNSA. J was trimmed by 10 bases and V by 1 base; bases with no gene match: 11. CDR3 region: CASSLGTSGRYEGQYF. The CDR3 DNA sequence: TGTGCCAGCAGCTTAGGGACTAGCGGGCGCTACGAGGGCCAGTACTTC.

This clonotype was counted ten times or more. The genes are TRBV2 and TRBJ2-5; 13 nucleotides match TRBD2. The V gene's germline CDR1 is SNHLY and CDR2 FYNNEI. CDR3 length equals 15 residues. V was pared by 7 bases and J by 7 bases, with 9 bases of the junction left unmatched. The CDR3 is CASTGTSGVYGTQYF. The CDR3 nucleotides read TGTGCCAGCACCGGGACTAGCGGGGTCTATGGGACCCAGTACTTC.

This chain connects TRBV19 to TRBJ2-2; a possible D gene is TRBD1 (6 bases). Per germline, CDR1 LNHDA and CDR2 SQIVND (reference sequence). The CDR3 extends over 18 amino acids. V lost 1 base, J lost 0 bases, and 15 bases lay in between. The CDR3: CASSIGWSWTANTGELFF. CDR3 nucleotides: TGTGCCAGTAGTATAGGATGGAGTTGGACAGCGAACACCGGGGAGCTGTTTTTT.

In its sample, this clonotype was seen a few times. Here the CDR3 reads CASSSSRDRFEAFF. DNA for the CDR3: TGTGCCAGCAGTTCGTCCCGGGACAGGTTTGAAGCTTTCTTT. V usage is TRBV12-3 or TRBV12-4 and J usage is TRBJ1-1; TRBD1 agrees at 8 bases. Trimming removed 4 bases from V and 7 bases from J; junction bases left unmatched: 8. This CDR3 is 14 amino acids long.

The sample holds many counts of this clonotype. The chain joins TRBV10-3 to TRBJ2-6; D uncertain. The germline V and J ends were trimmed by 7 bases and 0 bases, with 7 bases remaining between them. CDR3 length: 14 amino acids. Germline-derived CDR1 and CDR2 are ENHRY and SYGVKD. The CDR3 region is CAITGSSGANVLTF. The CDR3 DNA sequence: TGTGCCATCACTGGCAGCTCTGGGGCCAACGTCCTGACTTTC.

This clonotype was recorded at least ten times. Its ends do not fully match the called genes, so a read error is possible. The chain couples TRBV7-7 to TRBJ2-5, with 8 nucleotides matching TRBD1. The CDR3 totals 15 residues. CDR1 SSHAT and CDR2 FNYEAQ come from the germline V gene (reference sequence). CDR3 region: CASSSQTGVGETQYF. The DNA of the CDR3 is TGTGCTAGCAGCTCACAGACAGGGGTAGGCGAGACCCAGTACTTC.

V and J are TRBV7-9 and TRBJ1-1; TRBD1 is a possible D gene (5 bases). The CDR3 is 14 amino acids. V lost 6 bases and J 4 bases, leaving 15 bases between the germline ends. CDR1 and CDR2 (germline): SEHNR, FQNEAQ (reference sequence). CDR3 sequence: CASSLPGESTEAFF. DNA for the CDR3: TGTGCCAGCAGTTTACCGGGGGAGAGCACTGAAGCTTTCTTT.

This clonotype came up many times. Germline and junction disagree at one end, which may indicate a read error. The chain has TRBV7-7 and TRBJ1-4, with 9 bases that match TRBD1. The germline gives CDR1 SSHAT, CDR2 FNYEAQ (reference sequence). The CDR3 runs 13 residues. The CDR3, as DNA: TGTGCTAGCAGCCGGGACAGGGATGAAAAACTGTTTTTT. Translation gives CASSRDRDEKLFF. The full variable domain, completed using reference TRBV7-7 and TRBJ1-4, is GAGVSQSPRYKVTKRGQDVTLRCDPISSHATLYWYQQALGQGPEFLTYFNYEAQPDKSGLPSDRFSAERPEGSISTLTIQRTEQRDSAMYRCASSRDRDEKLFFGSGTQLSVL.

This chain links TRBV7-2 with TRBJ2-7; weak D call: TRBD1 (5 bases). Germline-derived CDR1 and CDR2 are SGHTA and FQGNSA. This CDR3 comprises 16 residues. Trimming cost V 0 bases and J 0 bases, with 12 bases left between them. The CDR3 DNA is TGTGCCAGCAGCTTAGCAAGGGGAACAAGCTCCTACGAGCAGTACTTC. As protein: CASSLARGTSSYEQYF.

On this clonotype: This may be a read error, as it is one base from a much larger clone. V usage is TRBV19 and J usage is TRBJ1-2, with D hard to call. This CDR3 has 13 amino acids. Germline V CDR1 and CDR2: LNHDA, SQIVND (reference sequence). CDR3 protein: CVSSLTDAGGYTF. CDR3 coding DNA: TGTGTCAGTAGTTTGACGGATGCAGGTGGCTACACCTTC.

In its sample, this clonotype was seen a few times. A read error may account for a junction end that differs from germline. The chain has TRBV10-3 and TRBJ1-5; perhaps TRBD1 as D (6 bases). Germline V gene lookup returns CDR1 ENHRY and CDR2 SYGVKD. The CDR3 has 14 amino acids. In DNA form, the CDR3 reads TGTGCCAGCAGTTACTCAGGGGCAGGGCAGCCCCAGCATTTT. Encoded protein: CASSYSGAGQPQHF.

Here the CDR3 reads CAVKGAGTVEAFF. CDR3 DNA: TGTGCCGTAAAAGGGGCAGGGACAGTTGAAGCTTTCTTT. V is TRBV11-2 and J is TRBJ1-1; 7 bases are shared with TRBD1. The CDR3 contains 13 residues. The J segment lost 7 bases and the V segment lost 11 bases, leaving 13 bases of the junction unmatched. Germline V gives CDR1 SGHAT, CDR2 FQNNGV. The complete variable domain, with remaining parts taken from reference TRBV11-2 and TRBJ1-1, reads EAGVAQSPRYKIIEKRQSVAFWCNPISGHATLYWYQQILGQGPKLLIQFQNNGVVDDSQLPKDRFSAERLKGVDSTLKIQPAKLEDSAVYLCAVKGAGTVEAFFGQGTRLTVV.

This clonotype was picked up a small number of times. The chain employs TRBV7-2 and TRBJ2-7; TRBD2 aligns across 8 bases. CDR3 size: 15 residues. CDR1 is SGHTA, CDR2 FQGNSA, per germline. Trimming cost V 1 base and J 7 bases; bases outside gene matches: 9. The CDR3 nucleotides read TGTGCCAGCAGCTTAGTGGGACTAGAGTTGCGGGAGCAGTACTTC. Its protein is CASSLVGLELREQYF. Full variable domain (remainder filled in from reference TRBV7-2 and TRBJ2-7): GAGVSQSPSNKVTEKGKDVELRCDPISGHTALYWYRQSLGQGLEFLIYFQGNSAPDKSGLPSDRFSAERTGGSVSTLTIQRTQQEDSAVYLCASSLVGLELREQYFGPGTRLTVT.

In its sample, this clonotype was seen once. The V gene is TRBV10-3, the J gene TRBJ2-3, with D perhaps matching TRBD1 or TRBD2 (5 bases each). Trimming stripped 2 bases from V and 2 bases from J, with 11 bases between. This CDR3 comprises 15 residues. CDR1 and CDR2 (germline): ENHRY, SYGVKD. CDR3 protein: CAISEGRESTDTQYF. DNA of the CDR3: TGTGCCATCAGTGAGGGCAGGGAGTCCACAGATACGCAGTATTTT.

This clonotype occurred many times. The rearrangement links TRBV29-1 to TRBJ2-5, with D perhaps matching TRBD1 (5 bases). The CDR3 has 12 residues. Germline CDR1 is SQVTM and CDR2 is ANQGSEA. V was pared by 6 bases and J by 2 bases, with 10 bases between. In DNA form, the CDR3 reads TGCAGCGTGCAAGGGGATCAAGAGACCCAGTACTTC. It translates to CSVQGDQETQYF.

V gene TRBV19 combines with J gene TRBJ2-7, with TRBD1 matching over 9 bases. The V gene's germline CDR1 is LNHDA and CDR2 SQIVND (reference sequence). Trimming took 6 bases from V and 5 from J; bases not matched to a gene: 8. This CDR3 is built from 14 residues. DNA for the CDR3: TGTGCCAGTAGCCCCGGGACAGGGCATGACGAGCAGTACTTC. It specifies CASSPGTGHDEQYF.

This clonotype has a handful of counts. The chain combines TRBV6-5 with TRBJ2-7; 7 bases align to TRBD2. Germline V lookup: CDR1 MNHEY, CDR2 SVGAGI. J gave up 7 bases and V 5 bases, and 14 bases lay outside the gene matches. The CDR3 is 15 residues long. The DNA of the CDR3 is TGTGCCAGCAGTGGGGAAGGACTAGGCGGCGGGGAGCAGTACTTC. As protein: CASSGEGLGGGEQYF.

Regarding this clonotype: At one boundary the junction diverges from the germline segment, which might be a read error. The CDR3 here is CASSPDSYDQYF. CDR3 DNA: TGTGCCAGCAGTCCCGACAGCTACGATCAGTACTTC. The chain carries TRBV7-9 and TRBJ2-7, with a possible D match to TRBD1 (5 bases). The CDR3 loop spans 12 amino acids. The germline gives CDR1 SEHNR, CDR2 FQNEAQ (reference sequence).

The count of this clonotype is one. The rearrangement uses TRBV7-9 and TRBJ2-3; D unresolved. The germline V gene has CDR1 SEHNR and CDR2 FQNEAQ (reference sequence). The CDR3 length is 12 residues. Trimming stripped 5 bases from V and 6 bases from J, with 9 bases between. The CDR3 bases are TGTGCCAGCAGCCCTCCCTGGGATACGCAGTATTTT. Its protein product is CASSPPWDTQYF.

To note about this clonotype: The junction departs from germline at one end; a sequencing error may be responsible. The chain employs TRBV25-1 and TRBJ2-2; a weak D match, TRBD2 (7 bases). Germline CDR1 and CDR2: MGHDK and SYGVNS. This CDR3 region has 14 residues. CDR3 sequence reads: CASSQEGGVGELFF. CDR3 nucleotide sequence: TGCGCCAGCAGCCAAGAGGGGGGGGTCGGGGAGCTGTTTTTT.